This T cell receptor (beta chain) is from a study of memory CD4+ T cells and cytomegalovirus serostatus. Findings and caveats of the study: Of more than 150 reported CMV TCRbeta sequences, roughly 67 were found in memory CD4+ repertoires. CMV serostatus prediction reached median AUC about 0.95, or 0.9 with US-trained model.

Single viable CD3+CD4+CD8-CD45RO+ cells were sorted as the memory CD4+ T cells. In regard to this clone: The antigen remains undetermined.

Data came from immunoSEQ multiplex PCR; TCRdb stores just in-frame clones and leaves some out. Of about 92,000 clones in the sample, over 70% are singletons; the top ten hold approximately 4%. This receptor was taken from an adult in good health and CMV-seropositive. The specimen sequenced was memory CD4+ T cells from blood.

The CDR3 nucleotides read TGTGCCAGCAGCTTGGCCGGGACAGGGGTCTATGGCTACACCTTC. Translated: CASSLAGTGVYGYTF. The chain recombines TRBV5-5 with TRBJ1-2; the match to TRBD1 covers 10 bases. Germline CDR1 is SGHKS and CDR2 is YYEKEE (reference sequence). J lost 4 bases, V lost 0 bases, and 3 bases had no gene match. The CDR3 is made up of 15 amino acids.